This note documents a single TCR beta chain sequence. Its antigen remains unknown. This record comes from a study of T-cell reconstitution after alpha-beta-depleted transplantation in children. Unique molecular identifiers were incorporated into the prepared TCRbeta library. One entry per CDR3 protein results from TCRdb running MiXCR on the PCR reads. Here the sample spans about 150,000 distinct CDR3 sequences, 8.5% to 14% being singletons. Points from the study as a whole: Diversity of TCRbeta at day 60 was high in some patients, arising from surviving recipient T cells and thymic progenitors. Hyperexpanded clones declined; after one year, newly produced T cells mostly supplied diversity. At around two months after transplant, the alpha-beta T cells were reportedly derived from several hundred expanded clones that came from non-depleted graft cells.

V gave up 6 bases and J gave up 1 base; unmatched junction bases: 5. The length of the CDR3 is 15 residues. Per the germline V gene, CDR1 is MNHEY and CDR2 is SMNVEV (reference sequence). The sequencing here drew on PBMCs, taken before TCRalphabeta/CD19-depleted stem cell transplant. This chain uses TRBV27 with TRBJ2-3, with 9 bases fitting TRBD2. The TCR was taken from a boy aged 2-15 years with acute myeloid leukemia, due to receive a stem cell transplant. The CDR3 DNA is TGTGCCAGCAGCTCTCGACTAGCGGGCACAGATACGCAGTATTTT. Residues: CASSSRLAGTDTQYF.